This note documents a single TCR beta chain sequence. Its antigen is unknown. It was with a sample-barcoded 5' primer and a J-beta primer mix that a second PCR of about 6 to 12 cycles was run. Each cDNA molecule, via a template-switch adaptor with 12 random nucleotides, was tagged. TCRdb re-called the 5' RACE reads through MiXCR, storing one row per CDR3 protein. The repertoire holds 1.6 million or so distinct CDR3 sequences, with almost 35% as singletons. This specimen belongs to a study of blood T cells in healthy people across ages. General observations from the study: Aged donors had fewer naive CD4+ cells and lower diversity than long-lived donors.

The V gene's germline CDR1 is KGHDR and CDR2 SFDVKD. V lost 4 bases to trimming and J lost 6 bases; unmatched junction nucleotides: 8. This CDR3 contains 16 residues. Sequenced input: blood. The source of this sequence is a woman younger than 45 in good health. The rearrangement joins TRBV24-1 to TRBJ2-1, with 10 bases identical to TRBD2. CDR3 nucleotide sequence: TGTGCCACCAGTGACGACCGACTAGCGGGCCGCAATGAGCAGTTCTTC. Protein sequence: CATSDDRLAGRNEQFF.